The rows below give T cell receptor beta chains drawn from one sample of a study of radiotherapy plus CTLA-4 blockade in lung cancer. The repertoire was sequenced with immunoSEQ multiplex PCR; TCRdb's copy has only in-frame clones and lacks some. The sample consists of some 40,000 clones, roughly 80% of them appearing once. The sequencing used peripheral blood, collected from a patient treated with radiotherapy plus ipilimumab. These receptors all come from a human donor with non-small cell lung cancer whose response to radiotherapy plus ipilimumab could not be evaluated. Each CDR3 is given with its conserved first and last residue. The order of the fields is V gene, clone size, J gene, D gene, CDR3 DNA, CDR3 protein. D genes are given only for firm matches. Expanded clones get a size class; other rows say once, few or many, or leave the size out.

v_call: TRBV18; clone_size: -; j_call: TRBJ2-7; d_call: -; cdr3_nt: TGTGCCAGCTCACCAGCGGAGGAGCAGTACTTC; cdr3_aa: CASSPAEEQYF
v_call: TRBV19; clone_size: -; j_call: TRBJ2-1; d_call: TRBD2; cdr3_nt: TGTGCCAGTAGTCCGGGGACTAGCGGGTGGTCCTACAATGAGCAGTTCTTC; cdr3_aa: CASSPGTSGWSYNEQFF
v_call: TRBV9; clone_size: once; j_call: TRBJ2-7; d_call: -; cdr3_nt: TGTGCCAGCAGCGCCGTAGCAGCTCACGAGCAGTACTTC; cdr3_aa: CASSAVAAHEQYF
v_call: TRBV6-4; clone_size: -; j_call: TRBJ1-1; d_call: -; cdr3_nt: TGTGCCAGCAGTGACGGGAGGAGAGCTTTCTTT; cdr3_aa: CASSDGRRAFF
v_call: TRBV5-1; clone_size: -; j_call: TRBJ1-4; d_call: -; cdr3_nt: TGCGCCAGCAGCTTGGGACAGCCGAATGAAAAACTGTTTTTT; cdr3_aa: CASSLGQPNEKLFF
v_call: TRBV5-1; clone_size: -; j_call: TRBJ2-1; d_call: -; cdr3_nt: TGCGCCAGCAGCTTGACCACTACGAGCTCCTACAATGAGCAGTTCTTC; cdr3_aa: CASSLTTTSSYNEQFF
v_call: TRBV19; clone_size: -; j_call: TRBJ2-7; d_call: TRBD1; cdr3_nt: TGTGCCAGCAGCAATAAGGGGGCGGGCGAGCAGTACTTC; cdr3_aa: CASSNKGAGEQYF
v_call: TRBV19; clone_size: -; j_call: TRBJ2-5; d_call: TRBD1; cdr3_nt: TGTGCCAGTAGTCTGACAGGGGCGGGAGAGACCCAGTACTTC; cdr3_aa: CASSLTGAGETQYF
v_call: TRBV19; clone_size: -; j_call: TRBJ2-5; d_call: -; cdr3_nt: TGTGCCAGTAGTATAGGACTACAAGAGACCCAGTACTTC; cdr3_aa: CASSIGLQETQYF
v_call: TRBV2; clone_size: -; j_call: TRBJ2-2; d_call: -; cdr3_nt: TGTGCCAGCAGTGAAGGGACAACAAACACCGGGGAGCTGTTTTTT; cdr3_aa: CASSEGTTNTGELFF
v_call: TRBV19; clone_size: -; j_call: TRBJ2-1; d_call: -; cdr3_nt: TGTGCCACCTCGGAGGGTGGGGAGCAGTTCTTC; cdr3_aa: CATSEGGEQFF
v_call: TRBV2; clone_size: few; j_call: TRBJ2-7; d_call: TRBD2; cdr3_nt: TGTGCCAGCAGTGAGGTCGGGGGGGGGCTCGGGGAGCAGTACTTC; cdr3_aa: CASSEVGGGLGEQYF
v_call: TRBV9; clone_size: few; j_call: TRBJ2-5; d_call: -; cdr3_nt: TGTGCCAGCAGCGTAGGGGCCGACCAAGAGACCCAGTACTTC; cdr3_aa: CASSVGADQETQYF
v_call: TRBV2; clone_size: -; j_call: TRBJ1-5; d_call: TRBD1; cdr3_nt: TGTGCCAGCAGTGAAGATGAGGGACAGTATAGCAATCAGCCCCAGCATTTT; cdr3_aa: CASSEDEGQYSNQPQHF
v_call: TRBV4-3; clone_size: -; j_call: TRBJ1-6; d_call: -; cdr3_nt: TGCGCCAGCAGCCAATCCGGGAGAACCCTCCACTTT; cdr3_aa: CASSQSGRTLHF
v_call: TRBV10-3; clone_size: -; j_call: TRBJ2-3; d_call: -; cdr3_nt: TGTGCCATCAGAGCTGCGGGGAACCGCACAGATACGCAGTATTTT; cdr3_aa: CAIRAAGNRTDTQYF
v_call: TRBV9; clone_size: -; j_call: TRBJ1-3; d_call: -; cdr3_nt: TGTGCCAGCAGCGTAGCGGGTCAGGGGAAAGGTGGAAACACCATATATTTT; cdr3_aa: CASSVAGQGKGGNTIYF
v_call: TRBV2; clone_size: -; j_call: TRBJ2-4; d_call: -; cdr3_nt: TGTGCCAGCAGAGGCTGGCGGGCGGCCAAAAACATTCAGTACTTC; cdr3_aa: CASRGWRAAKNIQYF
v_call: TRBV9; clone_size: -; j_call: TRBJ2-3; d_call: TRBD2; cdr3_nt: TGTGCCAGCAGTTCTCCGAGGCTAGCGGGATCGTCAGATACGCAGTATTTT; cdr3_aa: CASSSPRLAGSSDTQYF
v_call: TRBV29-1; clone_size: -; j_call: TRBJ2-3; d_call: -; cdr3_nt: TGCAGCGTTGAAGATAGAACAGCAATCACAGATACGCAGTATTTT; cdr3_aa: CSVEDRTAITDTQYF
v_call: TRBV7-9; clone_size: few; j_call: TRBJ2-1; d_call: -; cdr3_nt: TGTGCCAGCAGCTTAGATGGTGTAACGGGGTCTATCTTC; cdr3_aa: CASSLDGVTGSIF
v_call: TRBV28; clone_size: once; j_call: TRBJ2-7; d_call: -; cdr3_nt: TGTGCCAGCAAGTCCTCAAACCGGGAACAACACTTC; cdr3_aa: CASKSSNREQHF
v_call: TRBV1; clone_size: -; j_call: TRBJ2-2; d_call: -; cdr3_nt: TGCACCAGCAGCCTTCTCGGTTCTGGGGAGCTGTTTTTT; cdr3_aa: CTSSLLGSGELFF
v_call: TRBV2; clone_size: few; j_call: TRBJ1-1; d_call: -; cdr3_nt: TGTGCCAGCAGTGCCAGCGGGGACACTGAAGCTTTCTTT; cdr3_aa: CASSASGDTEAFF
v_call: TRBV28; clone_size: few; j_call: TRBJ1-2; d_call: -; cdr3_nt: TGTGCCAGCAGTGACGGGGTGTCAGGCTCTAACTATGGCTACACCTTC; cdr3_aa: CASSDGVSGSNYGYTF
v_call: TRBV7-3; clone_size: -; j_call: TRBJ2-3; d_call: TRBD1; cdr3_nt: TGTGCCAGCAGCCCGACAGGGGCGGATACGCAGTATTTT; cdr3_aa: CASSPTGADTQYF
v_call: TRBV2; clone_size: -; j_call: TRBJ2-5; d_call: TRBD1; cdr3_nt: TGTGCCAGCTCCCTCCCGGGACAGGGGGCGCGGGAGACCCAGTACTTC; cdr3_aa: CASSLPGQGARETQYF
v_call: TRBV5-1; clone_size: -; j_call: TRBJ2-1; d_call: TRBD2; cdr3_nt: TGCGCCAGCAGCCTTCTAGCGGAGAGCTCCTACAATGAGCAGTTCTTC; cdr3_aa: CASSLLAESSYNEQFF
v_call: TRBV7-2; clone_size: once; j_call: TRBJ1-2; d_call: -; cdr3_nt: TGTGCCAGCAGCTTAGCAGCAGGAAATAACTATGGCTACACCTTC; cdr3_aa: CASSLAAGNNYGYTF
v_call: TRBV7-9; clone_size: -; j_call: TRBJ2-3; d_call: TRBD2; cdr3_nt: TGTGCCAGCAGCTTGGGACTAGCGGGGATCACAGATACGCAGTATTTT; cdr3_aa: CASSLGLAGITDTQYF
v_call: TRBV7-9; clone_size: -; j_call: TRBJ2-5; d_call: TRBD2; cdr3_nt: TGTGCCAGCAGCTCCGGGACTAGCGCCCAAGAGACCCAGTACTTC; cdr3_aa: CASSSGTSAQETQYF
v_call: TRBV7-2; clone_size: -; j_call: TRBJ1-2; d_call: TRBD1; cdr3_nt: TGTGCCAGCAGCCTGAGACAGGGGGCCGTCGCTCACTATGGCTACACCTTC; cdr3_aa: CASSLRQGAVAHYGYTF
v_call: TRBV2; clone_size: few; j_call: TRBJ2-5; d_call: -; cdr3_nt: TGTGCCAGCATCACAACTAGTCGGGAGACCCAGTACTTC; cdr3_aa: CASITTSRETQYF
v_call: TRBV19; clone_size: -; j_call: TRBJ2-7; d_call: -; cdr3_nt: TGTGCCAGTAGTATAGTAGCGGTGGGCTCCTCCTACGAGCAGTACTTC; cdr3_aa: CASSIVAVGSSYEQYF
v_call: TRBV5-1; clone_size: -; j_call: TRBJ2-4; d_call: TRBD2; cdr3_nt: TGCGCCAGCAGCTTAACTAGCGGAGTAGCCAAAAACATTCAGTACTTC; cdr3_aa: CASSLTSGVAKNIQYF
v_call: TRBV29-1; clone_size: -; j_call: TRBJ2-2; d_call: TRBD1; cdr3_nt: TGCAGCGTCCGCCGGGACAGGGGGCGCGCCGGGGAGCTGTTTTTT; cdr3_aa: CSVRRDRGRAGELFF
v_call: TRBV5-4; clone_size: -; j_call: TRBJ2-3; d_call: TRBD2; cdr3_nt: TGTGCCAGCAGCTTGGCCGGGACTAGCGGGAGAATTTATACGCAGTATTTT; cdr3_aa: CASSLAGTSGRIYTQYF
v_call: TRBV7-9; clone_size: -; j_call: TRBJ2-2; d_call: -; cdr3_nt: TGTGCCAGCAGCATAGGGGGAGTGACCGGGGAGCTGTTTTTT; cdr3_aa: CASSIGGVTGELFF
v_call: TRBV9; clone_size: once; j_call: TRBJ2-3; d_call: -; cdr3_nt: TGTGCCAGCAGCGGAAGGGACTATACGCAGTATTTT; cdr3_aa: CASSGRDYTQYF
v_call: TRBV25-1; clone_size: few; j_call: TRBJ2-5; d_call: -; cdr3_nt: TGTGCCAGCAGTGAATTTGGGGCGGGGGAGACCCAGTACTTC; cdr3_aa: CASSEFGAGETQYF
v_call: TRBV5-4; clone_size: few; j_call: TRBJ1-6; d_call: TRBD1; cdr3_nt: TGTGCCAGCAGCCCACTCCACGGACAGGGGGCAGCCTATAATTCACCCCTCCACTTT; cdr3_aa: CASSPLHGQGAAYNSPLHF
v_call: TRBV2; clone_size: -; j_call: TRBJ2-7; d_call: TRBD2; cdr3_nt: TGTGCCAGCAGCCGGACTAGCGGGAGCAACGAGCAGTACTTC; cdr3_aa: CASSRTSGSNEQYF
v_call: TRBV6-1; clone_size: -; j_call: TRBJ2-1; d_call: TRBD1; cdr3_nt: TGTGCCACGACGGACAGGGGGCGGGATGAGCAGTTCTTC; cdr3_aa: CATTDRGRDEQFF
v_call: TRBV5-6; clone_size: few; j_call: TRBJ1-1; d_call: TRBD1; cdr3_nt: TGTGCCAGCAGCTGGACAGGGGGCACTGAAGCTTTCTTT; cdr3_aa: CASSWTGGTEAFF
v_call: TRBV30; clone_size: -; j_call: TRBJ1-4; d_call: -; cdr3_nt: TGTGCCTGGGCGATCGGGGAAAAACTGTTTTTT; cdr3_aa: CAWAIGEKLFF
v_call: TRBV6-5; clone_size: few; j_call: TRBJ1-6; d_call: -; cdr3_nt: TGTGCCAGCAGCCAGACTAGGAATTCACCCCTCCACTTT; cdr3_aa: CASSQTRNSPLHF
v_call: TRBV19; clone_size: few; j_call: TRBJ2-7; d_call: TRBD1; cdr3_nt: TGTGCCAGTAAGGGGACAGGGTCCTACGAGCAGTACTTC; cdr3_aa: CASKGTGSYEQYF
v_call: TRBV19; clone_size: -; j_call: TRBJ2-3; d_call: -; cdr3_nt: TGTGCCAGTAGTGCGGGACCGAGCACAGATACGCAGTATTTT; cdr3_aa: CASSAGPSTDTQYF
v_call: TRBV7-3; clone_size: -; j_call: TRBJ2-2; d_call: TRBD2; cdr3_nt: TGTGCCAGCAGCCGTAGCGGGGGATCGAACACCGGGGAGCTGTTTTTT; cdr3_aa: CASSRSGGSNTGELFF
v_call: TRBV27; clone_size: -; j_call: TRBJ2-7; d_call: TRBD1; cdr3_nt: TGTGCCAGCAGGGGACCGGGACAGCTCCCCTACGAGCAGTACTTC; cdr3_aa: CASRGPGQLPYEQYF
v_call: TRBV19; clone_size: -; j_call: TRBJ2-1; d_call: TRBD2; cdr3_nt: TGTGCCAGTAAGAGGACTAGCGAGTACAATGAGCAGTTCTTC; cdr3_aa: CASKRTSEYNEQFF
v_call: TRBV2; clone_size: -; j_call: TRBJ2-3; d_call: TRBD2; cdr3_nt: TGTGCCAGCAGCCCCAGCGGGACGAGCACAGATACGCAGTATTTT; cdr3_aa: CASSPSGTSTDTQYF
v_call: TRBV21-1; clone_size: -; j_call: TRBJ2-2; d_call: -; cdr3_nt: TGTGCAATGTTTACGAACACCGGGGAGCTGTTTTTT; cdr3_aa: CAMFTNTGELFF
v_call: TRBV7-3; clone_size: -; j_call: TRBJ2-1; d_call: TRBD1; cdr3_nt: TGTGCCAGCAGCCCGACAGGGGGCCGCCACAATGAGCAGTTCTTC; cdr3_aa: CASSPTGGRHNEQFF
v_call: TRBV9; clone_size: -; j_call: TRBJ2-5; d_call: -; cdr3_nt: TGTGCCAGCAGCGTAGGGAGCGCGTACCAAGAGACCCAGTACTTC; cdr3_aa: CASSVGSAYQETQYF